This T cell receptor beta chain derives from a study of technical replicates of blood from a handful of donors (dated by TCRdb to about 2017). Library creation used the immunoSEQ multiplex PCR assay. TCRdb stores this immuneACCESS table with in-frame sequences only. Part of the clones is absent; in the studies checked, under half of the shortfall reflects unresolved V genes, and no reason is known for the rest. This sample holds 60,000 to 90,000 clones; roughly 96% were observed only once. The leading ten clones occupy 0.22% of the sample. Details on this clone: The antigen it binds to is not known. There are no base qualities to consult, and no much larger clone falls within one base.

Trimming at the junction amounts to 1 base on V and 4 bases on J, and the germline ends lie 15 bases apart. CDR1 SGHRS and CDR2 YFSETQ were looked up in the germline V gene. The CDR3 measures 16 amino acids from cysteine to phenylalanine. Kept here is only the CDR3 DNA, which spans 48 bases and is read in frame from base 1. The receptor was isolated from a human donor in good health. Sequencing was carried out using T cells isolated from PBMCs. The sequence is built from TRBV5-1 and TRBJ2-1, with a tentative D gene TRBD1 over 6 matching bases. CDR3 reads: CASSLQGSPPYNEQFF. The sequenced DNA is TGCGCCAGCAGCTTGCAGGGGAGCCCTCCTTACAATGAGCAGTTCTTC.